The source of this TCR beta chain is a study of blood T cell repertoires in COVID-19. Whole-study context: Acute and convalescent COVID-19 samples came from the United States, Italy and Spain.

Sequencing was performed with immunoSEQ multiplex PCR; in TCRdb, only in-frame clones are kept and a portion is missing. In the table there are about 140,000 clones, about 76% of which are singletons. The CDR3 is 15 amino acids. Germline V gene sequence: CDR1 LGHNA, CDR2 YNFKEQ. The V end was cut by 1 base, the J end by 3 bases, with 10 bases between. The gene calls are TRBV4-2 and TRBJ2-1; weak D call: TRBD1 (5 bases). This TCR was sampled from a human donor in a cohort sampled during active COVID-19. Sequencing was performed on peripheral blood. This CDR3 reads CASSQGTSGYNEQFF. CDR3 coding DNA: TGTGCCAGCAGCCAAGGGACATCGGGCTACAATGAGCAGTTCTTC.